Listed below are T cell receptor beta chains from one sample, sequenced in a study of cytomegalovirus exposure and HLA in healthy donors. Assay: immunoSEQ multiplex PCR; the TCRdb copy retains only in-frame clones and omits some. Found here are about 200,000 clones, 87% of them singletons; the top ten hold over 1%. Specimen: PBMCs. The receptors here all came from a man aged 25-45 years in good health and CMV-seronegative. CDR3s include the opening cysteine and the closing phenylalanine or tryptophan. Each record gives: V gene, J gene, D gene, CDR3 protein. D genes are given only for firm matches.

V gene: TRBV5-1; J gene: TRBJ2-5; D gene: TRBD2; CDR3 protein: CASSLGASGGFQETQYF
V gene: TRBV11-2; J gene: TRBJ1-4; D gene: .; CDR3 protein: CASSPFATNEKLFF
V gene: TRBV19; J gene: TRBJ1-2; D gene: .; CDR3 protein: CASYQGYNYGYTF
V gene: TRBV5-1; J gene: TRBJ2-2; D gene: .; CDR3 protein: CASSSGDSYTGELFF
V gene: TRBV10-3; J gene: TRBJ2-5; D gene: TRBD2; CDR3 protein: CASGTSGGSETQYF
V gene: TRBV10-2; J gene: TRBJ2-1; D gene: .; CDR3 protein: CASRASSEQFF
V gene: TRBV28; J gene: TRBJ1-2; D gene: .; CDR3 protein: CASSPRAGYTF
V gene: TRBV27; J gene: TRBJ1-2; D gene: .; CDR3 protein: CASNQTGPFYGYTF
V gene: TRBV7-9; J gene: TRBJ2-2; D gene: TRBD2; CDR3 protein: CASSLAAGGTSGTGELFF
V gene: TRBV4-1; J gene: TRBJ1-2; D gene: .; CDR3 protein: CASSQEGRGGHYGYTF
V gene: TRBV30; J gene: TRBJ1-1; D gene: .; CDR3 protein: CAWSVGGELEAFF
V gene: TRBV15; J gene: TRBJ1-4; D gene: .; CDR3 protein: CATRDSATNEKLFF
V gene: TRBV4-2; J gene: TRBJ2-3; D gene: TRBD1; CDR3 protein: CASSQVTGGGTDTQYF
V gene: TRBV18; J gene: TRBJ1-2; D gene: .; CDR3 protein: CASSSFRGYGYTF
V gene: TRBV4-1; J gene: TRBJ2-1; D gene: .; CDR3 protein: CASSQVLASNEQFF
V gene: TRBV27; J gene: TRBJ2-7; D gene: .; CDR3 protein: CASSYGQFLDEQYF
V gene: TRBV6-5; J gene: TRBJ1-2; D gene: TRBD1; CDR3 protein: CASSRDRDYGYTF
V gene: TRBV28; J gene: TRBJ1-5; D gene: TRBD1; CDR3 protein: CASSRDRAAQPQHF
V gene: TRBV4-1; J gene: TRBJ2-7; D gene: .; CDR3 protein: CASSRLEVGYEQYF
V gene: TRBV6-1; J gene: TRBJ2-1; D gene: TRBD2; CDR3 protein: CASSEAGNYGGRSPPNEQFF
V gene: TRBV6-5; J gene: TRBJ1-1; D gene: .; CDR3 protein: CASRDSTPPAFF
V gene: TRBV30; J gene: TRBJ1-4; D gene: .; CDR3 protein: CAWSVRQGLEKLFF